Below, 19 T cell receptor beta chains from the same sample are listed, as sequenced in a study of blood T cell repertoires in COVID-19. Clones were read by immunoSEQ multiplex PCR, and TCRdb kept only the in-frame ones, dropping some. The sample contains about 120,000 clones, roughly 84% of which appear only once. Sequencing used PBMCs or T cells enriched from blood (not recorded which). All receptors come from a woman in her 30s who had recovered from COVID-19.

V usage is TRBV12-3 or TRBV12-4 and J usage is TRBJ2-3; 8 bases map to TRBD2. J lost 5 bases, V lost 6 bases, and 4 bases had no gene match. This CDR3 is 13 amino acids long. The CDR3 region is CASSLGRGDTQYF. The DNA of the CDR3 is TGTGCCAGCAGCCTCGGGAGGGGAGATACGCAGTATTTT.

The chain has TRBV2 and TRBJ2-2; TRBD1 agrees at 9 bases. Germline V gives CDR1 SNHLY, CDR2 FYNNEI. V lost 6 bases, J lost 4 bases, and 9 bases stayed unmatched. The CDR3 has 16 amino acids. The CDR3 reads CASRDGQGPRTGELFF. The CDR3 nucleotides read TGTGCCAGCAGAGACGGACAGGGGCCCCGCACCGGGGAGCTGTTTTTT.

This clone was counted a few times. In DNA form, the CDR3 reads TGTGCCAGCAGCTTGCCAGGGCGGGAGACCCAGTACTTC. Translated, it gives CASSLPGRETQYF. V usage is TRBV5-5 and J usage is TRBJ2-5; D perhaps matches TRBD1 (5 bases). Trimming removed 1 base at V and 5 bases at J, with 9 bases between. The CDR3 totals 13 residues. CDR1 is SGHKS, CDR2 YYEKEE, per germline (reference sequence).

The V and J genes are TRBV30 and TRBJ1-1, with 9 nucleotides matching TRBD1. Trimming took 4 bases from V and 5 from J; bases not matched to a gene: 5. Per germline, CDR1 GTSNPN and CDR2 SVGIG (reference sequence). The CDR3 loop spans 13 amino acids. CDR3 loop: CAWNEGQGTEAFF. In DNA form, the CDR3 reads TGTGCCTGGAATGAAGGACAGGGGACTGAAGCTTTCTTT.

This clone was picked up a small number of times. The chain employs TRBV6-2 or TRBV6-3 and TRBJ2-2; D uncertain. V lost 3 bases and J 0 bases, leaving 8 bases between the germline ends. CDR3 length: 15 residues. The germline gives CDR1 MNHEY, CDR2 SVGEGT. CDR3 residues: CASSYEVANTGELFF. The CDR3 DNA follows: TGTGCCAGCAGTTATGAGGTTGCGAACACCGGGGAGCTGTTTTTT.

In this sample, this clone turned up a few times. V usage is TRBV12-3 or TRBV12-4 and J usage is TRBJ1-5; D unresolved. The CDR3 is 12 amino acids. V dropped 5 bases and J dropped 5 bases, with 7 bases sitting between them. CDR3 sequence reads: CASSARDQPQHF. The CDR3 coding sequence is TGTGCCAGCAGTGCCCGGGATCAGCCCCAGCATTTT.

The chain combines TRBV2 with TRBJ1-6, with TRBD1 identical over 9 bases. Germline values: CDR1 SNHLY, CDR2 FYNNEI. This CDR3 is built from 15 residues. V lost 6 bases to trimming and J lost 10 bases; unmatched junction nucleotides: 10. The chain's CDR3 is CASRPGQGNGSPLHF. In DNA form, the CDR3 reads TGTGCCAGCAGGCCGGGACAGGGCAATGGGTCACCCCTCCACTTT.

The CDR3 nucleotides are TGTGCCAGCTCACTGTCCAGGACTAGCAACCACCAAGAGACCCAGTACTTC. It specifies CASSLSRTSNHQETQYF. The rearrangement uses TRBV18 and TRBJ2-5, with 8 bases aligning to TRBD2. Germline loops: CDR1 KGHSH, CDR2 LQKENI. CDR3 length: 17 amino acids. V lost 4 bases, J lost 0 bases, and 10 bases stayed unmatched.

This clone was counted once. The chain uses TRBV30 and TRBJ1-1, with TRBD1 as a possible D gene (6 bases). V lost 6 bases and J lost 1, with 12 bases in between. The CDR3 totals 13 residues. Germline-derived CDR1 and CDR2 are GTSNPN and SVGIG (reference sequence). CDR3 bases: TGTGCCTGTACCGGGGGGCGGAACACTGAAGCTTTCTTT. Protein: CACTGGRNTEAFF.

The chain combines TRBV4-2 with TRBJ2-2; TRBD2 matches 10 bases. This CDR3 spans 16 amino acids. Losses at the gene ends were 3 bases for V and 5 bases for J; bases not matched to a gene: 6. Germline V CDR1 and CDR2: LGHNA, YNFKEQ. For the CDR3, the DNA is TGTGCCAGCAGCCATTTACTAGCGGGAATGACCGGGGAGCTGTTTTTT. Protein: CASSHLLAGMTGELFF.

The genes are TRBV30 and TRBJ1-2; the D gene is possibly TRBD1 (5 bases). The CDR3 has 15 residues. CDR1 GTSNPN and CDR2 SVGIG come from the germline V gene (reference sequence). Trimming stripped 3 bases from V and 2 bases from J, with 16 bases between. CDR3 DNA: TGTGCCTGGAGGGATTGGCGGGGCCGGAACTATGGCTACACCTTC. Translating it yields CAWRDWRGRNYGYTF.

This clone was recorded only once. CDR3 residues: CASSDSGLAGETNEQFF. The CDR3, as DNA: TGTGCCAGCAGTGACTCGGGACTAGCGGGAGAGACCAATGAGCAGTTCTTC. The chain couples TRBV6-4 to TRBJ2-1, with 14 bases fitting TRBD2. Germline loops: CDR1 MRHNA, CDR2 SNTAGT. The CDR3 has 17 residues. Trimming cost V 0 bases and J 6 bases; bases outside gene matches: 4.

CDR3 in amino acids: CASSGRGGGSYEQYF. DNA of the CDR3: TGTGCCAGCAGCGGCCGGGGGGGAGGCTCCTACGAGCAGTACTTC. The chain couples TRBV7-6 to TRBJ2-7; TRBD2 agrees at 8 bases. The CDR3 is made up of 15 amino acids. J was trimmed by 0 bases and V by 5 bases; bases with no gene match: 6. Per the germline V gene, CDR1 is SGHVS and CDR2 is FNYEAQ. Based on the CDR3 plus reference TRBV7-6 and TRBJ2-7, the full variable domain is GAGVSQSPRYKVTKRGQDVALRCDPISGHVSLYWYRQALGQGPEFLTYFNYEAQQDKSGLPNDRFSAERPEGSISTLTIQRTEQRDSAMYRCASSGRGGGSYEQYFGPGTRLTVT.

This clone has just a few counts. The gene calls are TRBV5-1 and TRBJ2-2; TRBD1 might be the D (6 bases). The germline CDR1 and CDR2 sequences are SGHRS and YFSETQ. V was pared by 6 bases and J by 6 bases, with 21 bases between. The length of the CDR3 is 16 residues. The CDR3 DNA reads TGCGCCAGCACCCGAACAGTACAGGGATTACCCGGGGAGCTGTTTTTT. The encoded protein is CASTRTVQGLPGELFF.

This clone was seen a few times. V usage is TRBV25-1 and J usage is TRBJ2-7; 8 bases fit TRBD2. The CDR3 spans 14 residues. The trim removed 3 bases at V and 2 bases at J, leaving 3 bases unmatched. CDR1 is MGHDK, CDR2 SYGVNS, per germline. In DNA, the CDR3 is TGTGCCAGCAGTGATGTGGGACTAGCCTACGAGCAGTACTTC. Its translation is CASSDVGLAYEQYF.

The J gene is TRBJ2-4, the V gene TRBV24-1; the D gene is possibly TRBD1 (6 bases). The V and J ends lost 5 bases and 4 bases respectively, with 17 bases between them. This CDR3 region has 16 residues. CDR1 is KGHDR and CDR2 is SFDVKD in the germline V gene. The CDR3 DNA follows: TGTGCCACCAGTGGACCACCGGGACAACAGAAAAACATTCAGTACTTC. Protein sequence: CATSGPPGQQKNIQYF.

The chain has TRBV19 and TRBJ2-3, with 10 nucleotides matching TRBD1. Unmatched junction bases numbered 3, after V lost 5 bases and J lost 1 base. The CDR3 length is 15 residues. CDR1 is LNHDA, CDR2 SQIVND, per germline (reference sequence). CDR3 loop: CASSDGTGGTDTQYF. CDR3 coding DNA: TGTGCCAGTAGTGATGGGACAGGGGGCACAGATACGCAGTATTTT.

The DNA for the CDR3 is TGCGCCAGCAGCCTGACGCAAGGGGTAAGGGAAGCTGAAGCTTTCTTT. Translation gives CASSLTQGVREAEAFF. The V and J genes are TRBV5-1 and TRBJ1-1; a possible D gene is TRBD1 (5 bases). V was clipped by 4 bases and J by 6 bases, with 22 bases between them. Looked up from germline, CDR1 is SGHRS and CDR2 is YFSETQ. There are 16 residues in the CDR3. Using reference TRBV5-1 and TRBJ1-1 for the parts outside the CDR3, the full variable domain is KAGVTQTPRYLIKTRGQQVTLSCSPISGHRSVSWYQQTPGQGLQFLFEYFSETQRNKGNFPGRFSGRQFSNSRSEMNVSTLELGDSALYLCASSLTQGVREAEAFFGQGTRLTVV.

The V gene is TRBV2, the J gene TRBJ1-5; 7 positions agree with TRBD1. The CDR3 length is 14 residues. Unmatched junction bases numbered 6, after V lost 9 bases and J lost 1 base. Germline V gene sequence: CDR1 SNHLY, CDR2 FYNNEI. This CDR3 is CARGGTVSNQPQHF. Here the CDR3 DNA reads TGTGCCAGAGGAGGGACAGTGAGCAATCAGCCCCAGCATTTT.